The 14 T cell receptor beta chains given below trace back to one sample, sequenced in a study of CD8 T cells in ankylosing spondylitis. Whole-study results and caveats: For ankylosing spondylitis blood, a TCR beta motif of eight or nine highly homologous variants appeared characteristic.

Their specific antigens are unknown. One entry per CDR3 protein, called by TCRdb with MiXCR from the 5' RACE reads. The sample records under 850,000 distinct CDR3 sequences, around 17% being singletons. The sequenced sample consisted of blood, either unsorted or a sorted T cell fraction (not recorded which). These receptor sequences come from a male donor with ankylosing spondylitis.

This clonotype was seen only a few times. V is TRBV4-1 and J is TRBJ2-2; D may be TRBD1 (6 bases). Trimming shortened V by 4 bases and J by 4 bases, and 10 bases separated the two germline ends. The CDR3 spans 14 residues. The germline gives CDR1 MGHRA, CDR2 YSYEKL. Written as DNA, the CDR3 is TGCGCCAGCAGCCTCCAGGACAGCACCGGGGAGCTGTTTTTT. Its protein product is CASSLQDSTGELFF.

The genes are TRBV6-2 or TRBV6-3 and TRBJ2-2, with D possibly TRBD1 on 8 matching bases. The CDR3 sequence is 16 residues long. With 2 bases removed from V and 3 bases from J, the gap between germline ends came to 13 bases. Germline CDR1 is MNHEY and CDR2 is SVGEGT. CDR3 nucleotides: TGTGCCAGCAGTTACCGGACAGGGAGGGACACCGGGGAGCTGTTTTTT. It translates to CASSYRTGRDTGELFF.

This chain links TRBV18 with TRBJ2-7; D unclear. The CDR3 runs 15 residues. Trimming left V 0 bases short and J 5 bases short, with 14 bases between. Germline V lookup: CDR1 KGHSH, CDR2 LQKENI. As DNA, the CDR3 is TGTGCCAGCTCACCACCCGCTAGTAGGTCGCACGAGCAGTACTTC. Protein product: CASSPPASRSHEQYF.

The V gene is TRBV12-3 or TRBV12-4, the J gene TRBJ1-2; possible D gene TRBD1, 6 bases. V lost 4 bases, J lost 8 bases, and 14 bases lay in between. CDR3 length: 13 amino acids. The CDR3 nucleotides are TGTGCCAGCAGTTGGAACAGGGAGGGAGGCTACACCTTC. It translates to CASSWNREGGYTF.

The CDR3 here is CSAERTGTETQYF. The CDR3 DNA follows: TGCAGTGCGGAACGGACAGGGACGGAGACCCAGTACTTC. This chain uses TRBV20-1 with TRBJ2-5; 8 nucleotides match TRBD1. Trimming removed 6 bases from V and 5 bases from J; junction bases left unmatched: 8. The CDR3 runs to 13 residues. Germline values: CDR1 DFQATT, CDR2 SNEGSKA (reference sequence).

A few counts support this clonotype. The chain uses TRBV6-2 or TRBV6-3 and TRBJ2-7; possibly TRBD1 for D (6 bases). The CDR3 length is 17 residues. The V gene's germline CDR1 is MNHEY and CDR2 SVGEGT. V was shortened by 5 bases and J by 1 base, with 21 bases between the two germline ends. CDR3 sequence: CASSRPPGAGGSYEQYF. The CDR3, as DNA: TGTGCCAGCAGTCGGCCACCAGGGGCCGGAGGATCCTACGAGCAGTACTTC.

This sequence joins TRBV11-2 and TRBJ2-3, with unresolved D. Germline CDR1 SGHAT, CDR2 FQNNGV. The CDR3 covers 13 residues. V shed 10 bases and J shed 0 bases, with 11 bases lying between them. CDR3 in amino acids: CAISRASTDTQYF. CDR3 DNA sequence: TGTGCCATAAGCCGGGCCAGCACAGATACGCAGTATTTT.

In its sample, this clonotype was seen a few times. CDR3 in amino acids: CASIKKLQGALGYQPQHF. Here the CDR3 DNA reads TGTGCCAGCATAAAGAAGCTACAGGGGGCGTTGGGGTATCAGCCCCAGCATTTT. The chain joins TRBV11-1 to TRBJ1-5; 9 nucleotides match TRBD1. CDR3 size: 18 residues. V lost 7 bases to trimming and J lost 5 bases; unmatched junction nucleotides: 18. From germline, CDR1 is SGHAT and CDR2 FQDESV (reference sequence).

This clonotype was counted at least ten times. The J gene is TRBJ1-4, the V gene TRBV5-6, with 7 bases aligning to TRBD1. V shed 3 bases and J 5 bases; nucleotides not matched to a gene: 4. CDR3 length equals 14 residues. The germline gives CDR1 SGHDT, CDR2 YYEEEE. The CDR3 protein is CASSSGQLNEKLFF. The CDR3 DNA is TGTGCCAGCAGCTCGGGACAGCTCAATGAAAAACTGTTTTTT.

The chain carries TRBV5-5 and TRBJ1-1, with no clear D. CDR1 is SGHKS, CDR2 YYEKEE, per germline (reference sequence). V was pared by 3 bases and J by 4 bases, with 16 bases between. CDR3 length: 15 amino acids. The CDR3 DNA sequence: TGTGCCAGCAGCTGGCTTTACACCCTGGGCACTGAAGCTTTCTTT. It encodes CASSWLYTLGTEAFF.

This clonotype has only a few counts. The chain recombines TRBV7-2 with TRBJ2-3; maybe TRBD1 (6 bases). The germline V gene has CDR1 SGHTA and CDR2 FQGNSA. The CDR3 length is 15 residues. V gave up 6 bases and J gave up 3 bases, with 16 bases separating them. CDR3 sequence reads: CASSPQGDVTDTQYF. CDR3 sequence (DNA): TGTGCCAGCAGTCCACAGGGAGATGTGACAGATACGCAGTATTTT.

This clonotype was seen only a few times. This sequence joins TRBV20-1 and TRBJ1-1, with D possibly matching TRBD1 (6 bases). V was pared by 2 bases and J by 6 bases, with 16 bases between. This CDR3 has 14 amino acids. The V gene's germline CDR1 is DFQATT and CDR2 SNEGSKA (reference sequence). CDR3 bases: TGCAGTGCTAGAACTTCTGGACAGAGGCCTGAAGCTTTCTTT. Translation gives CSARTSGQRPEAFF.

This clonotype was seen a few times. The chain's CDR3 is CSGGGQGPGELFF. Here the CDR3 DNA reads TGCAGCGGCGGAGGACAGGGGCCCGGGGAGCTGTTTTTT. This chain uses TRBV29-1 with TRBJ2-2, with 9 positions matching TRBD1. In germline, CDR1 is SQVTM, CDR2 ANQGSEA. This CDR3 region has 13 residues. Trimming at V came to 7 bases and at J to 6 bases, leaving 6 bases not matched to a gene.

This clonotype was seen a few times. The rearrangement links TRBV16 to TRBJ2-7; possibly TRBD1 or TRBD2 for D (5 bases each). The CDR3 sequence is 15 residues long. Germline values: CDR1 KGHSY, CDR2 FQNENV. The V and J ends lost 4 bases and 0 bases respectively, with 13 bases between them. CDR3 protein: CASSLLEGSSYEQYF. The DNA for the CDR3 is TGTGCCAGCAGCCTCCTTGAGGGGAGCTCCTACGAGCAGTACTTC.